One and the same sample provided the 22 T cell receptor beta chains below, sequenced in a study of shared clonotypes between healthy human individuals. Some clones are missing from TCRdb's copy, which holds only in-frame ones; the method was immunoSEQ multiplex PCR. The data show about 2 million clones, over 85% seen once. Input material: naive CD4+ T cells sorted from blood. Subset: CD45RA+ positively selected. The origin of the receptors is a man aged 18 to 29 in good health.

CDR3 amino acids: CASSLGQGGYNEQFF. CDR3 nucleotides: TGTGCCAGCAGCCTGGGACAGGGGGGCTACAATGAGCAGTTCTTC. This chain connects TRBV6-5 to TRBJ2-1; TRBD1 agrees at 11 bases. The CDR3 consists of 15 residues. The germline CDR1 and CDR2 sequences are MNHEY and SVGAGI. J gave up 3 bases and V 6 bases, and 4 bases lay outside the gene matches.

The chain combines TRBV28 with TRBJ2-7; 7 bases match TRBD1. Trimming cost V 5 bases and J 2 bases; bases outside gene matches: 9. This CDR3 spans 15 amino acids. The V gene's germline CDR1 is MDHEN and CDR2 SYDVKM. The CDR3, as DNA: TGTGCCAGCAGTCCTTGGACAGGTGACACCTACGAGCAGTACTTC. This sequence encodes CASSPWTGDTYEQYF. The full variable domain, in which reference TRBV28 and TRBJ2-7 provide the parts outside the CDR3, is DVKVTQSSRYLVKRTGEKVFLECVQDMDHENMFWYRQDPGLGLRLIYFSYDVKMKEKGDIPEGYSVSREKKERFSLILESASTNQTSMYLCASSPWTGDTYEQYFGPGTRLTVT.

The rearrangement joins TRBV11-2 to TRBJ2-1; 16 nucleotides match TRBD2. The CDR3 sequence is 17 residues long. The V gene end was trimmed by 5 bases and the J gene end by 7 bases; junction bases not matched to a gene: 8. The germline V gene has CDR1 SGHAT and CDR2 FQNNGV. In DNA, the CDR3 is TGTGCCAGCAGCCCACCGGGACTAGCGGGGGGGCAAAATGAGCAGTTCTTC. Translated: CASSPPGLAGGQNEQFF.

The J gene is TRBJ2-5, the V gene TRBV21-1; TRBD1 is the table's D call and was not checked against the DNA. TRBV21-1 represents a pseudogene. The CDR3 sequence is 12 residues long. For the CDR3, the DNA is TGTGCCCCCAAAGGGGGATGTAAGACCCAGTACTTC. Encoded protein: CAPKGGCKTQYF.

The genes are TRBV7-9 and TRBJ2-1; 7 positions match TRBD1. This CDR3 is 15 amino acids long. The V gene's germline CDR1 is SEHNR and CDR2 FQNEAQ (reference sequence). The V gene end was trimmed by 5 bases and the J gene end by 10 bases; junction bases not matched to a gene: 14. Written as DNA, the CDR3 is TGTGCCAGCAGCCCAGAGTTGAGGGCGACAGGGGAGCAGTTCTTC. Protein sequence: CASSPELRATGEQFF.

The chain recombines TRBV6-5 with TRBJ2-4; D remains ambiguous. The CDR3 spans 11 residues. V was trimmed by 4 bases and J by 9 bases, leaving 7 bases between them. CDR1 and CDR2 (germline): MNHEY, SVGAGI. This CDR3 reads CASSSRGIQYF. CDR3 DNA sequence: TGTGCCAGCAGTTCCCGAGGCATTCAGTACTTC.

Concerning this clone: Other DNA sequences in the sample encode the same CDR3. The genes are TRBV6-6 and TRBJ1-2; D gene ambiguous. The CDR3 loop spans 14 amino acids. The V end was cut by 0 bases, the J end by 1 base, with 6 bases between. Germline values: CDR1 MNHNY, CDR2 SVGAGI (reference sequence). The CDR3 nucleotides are TGTGCCAGCAGTTACTCGACGGGTAACTATGGCTACACCTTC. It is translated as CASSYSTGNYGYTF.

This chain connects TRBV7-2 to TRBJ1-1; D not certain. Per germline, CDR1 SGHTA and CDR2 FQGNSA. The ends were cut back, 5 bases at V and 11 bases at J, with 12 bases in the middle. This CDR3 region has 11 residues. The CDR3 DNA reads TGTGCCAGCAGCATTGGCACAAAGGCTTTCTTT. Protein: CASSIGTKAFF.

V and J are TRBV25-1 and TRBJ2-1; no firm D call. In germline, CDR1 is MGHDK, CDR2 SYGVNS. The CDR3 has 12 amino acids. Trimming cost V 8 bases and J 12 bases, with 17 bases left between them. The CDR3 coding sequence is TGTGCCAGCGCCCAAAGTAGTAAGGTGCAGTTCTTC. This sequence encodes CASAQSSKVQFF.

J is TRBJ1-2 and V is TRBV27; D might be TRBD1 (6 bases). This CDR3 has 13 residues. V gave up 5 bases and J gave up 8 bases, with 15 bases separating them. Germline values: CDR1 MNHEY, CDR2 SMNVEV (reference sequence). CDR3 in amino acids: CASSRRGALGYTF. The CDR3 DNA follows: TGTGCCAGCAGTCGAAGGGGGGCCTTGGGCTACACCTTC.

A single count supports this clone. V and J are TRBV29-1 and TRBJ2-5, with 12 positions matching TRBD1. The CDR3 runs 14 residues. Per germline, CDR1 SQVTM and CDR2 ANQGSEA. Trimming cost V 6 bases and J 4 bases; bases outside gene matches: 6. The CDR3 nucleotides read TGCAGCGTGATCCGGGACAGGGGGCGAGAGACCCAGTACTTC. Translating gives CSVIRDRGRETQYF.

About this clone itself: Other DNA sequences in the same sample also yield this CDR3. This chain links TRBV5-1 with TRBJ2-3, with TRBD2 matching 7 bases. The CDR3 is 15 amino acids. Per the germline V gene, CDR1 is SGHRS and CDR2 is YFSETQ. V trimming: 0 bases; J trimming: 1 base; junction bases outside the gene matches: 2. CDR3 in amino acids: CASSLDAGGTDTQYF. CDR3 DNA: TGCGCCAGCAGCTTGGACGCGGGAGGCACAGATACGCAGTATTTT.

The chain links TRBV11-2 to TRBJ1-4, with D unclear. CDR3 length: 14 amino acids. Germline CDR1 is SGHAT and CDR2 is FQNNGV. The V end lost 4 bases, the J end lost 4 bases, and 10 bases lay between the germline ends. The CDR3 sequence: CASSSDGLNEKLFF. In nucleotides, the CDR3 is TGTGCCAGCAGCTCGGACGGCCTTAATGAAAAACTGTTTTTT.

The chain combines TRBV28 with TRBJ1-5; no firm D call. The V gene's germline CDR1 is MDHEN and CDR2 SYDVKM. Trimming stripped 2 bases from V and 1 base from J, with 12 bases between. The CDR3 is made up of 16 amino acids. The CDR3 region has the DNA TGTGCCAGCAGTTTACGGACTTCCGTGAGCAATCAGCCCCAGCATTTT. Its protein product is CASSLRTSVSNQPQHF.

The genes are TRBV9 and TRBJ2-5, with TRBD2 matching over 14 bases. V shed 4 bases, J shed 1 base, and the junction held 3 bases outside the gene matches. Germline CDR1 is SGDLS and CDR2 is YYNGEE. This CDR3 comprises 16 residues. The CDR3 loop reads CASSSGLAGVQETQYF. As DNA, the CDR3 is TGTGCCAGCAGCTCGGGACTAGCGGGGGTCCAAGAGACCCAGTACTTC.

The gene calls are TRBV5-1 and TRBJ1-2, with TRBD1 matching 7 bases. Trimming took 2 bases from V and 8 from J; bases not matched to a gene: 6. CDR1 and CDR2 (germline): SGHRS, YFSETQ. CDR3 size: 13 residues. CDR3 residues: CASSFEGAFGYTF. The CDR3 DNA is TGCGCCAGCAGCTTCGAGGGGGCGTTCGGCTACACCTTC. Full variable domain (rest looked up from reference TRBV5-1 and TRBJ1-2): KAGVTQTPRYLIKTRGQQVTLSCSPISGHRSVSWYQQTPGQGLQFLFEYFSETQRNKGNFPGRFSGRQFSNSRSEMNVSTLELGDSALYLCASSFEGAFGYTFGSGTRLTVV.

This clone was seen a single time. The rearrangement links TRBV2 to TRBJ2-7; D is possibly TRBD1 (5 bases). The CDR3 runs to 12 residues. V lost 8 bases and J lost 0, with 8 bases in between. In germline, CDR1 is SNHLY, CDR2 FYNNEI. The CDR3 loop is CASLGHSYEQYF. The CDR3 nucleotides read TGTGCCAGCCTAGGACACTCCTACGAGCAGTACTTC.

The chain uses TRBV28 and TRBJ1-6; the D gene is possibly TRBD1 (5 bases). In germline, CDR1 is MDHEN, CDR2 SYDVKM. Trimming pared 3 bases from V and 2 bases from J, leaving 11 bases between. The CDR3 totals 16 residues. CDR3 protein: CASSFLGGTYNSPLHF. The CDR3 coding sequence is TGTGCCAGCAGTTTCCTGGGGGGAACCTATAATTCACCCCTCCACTTT. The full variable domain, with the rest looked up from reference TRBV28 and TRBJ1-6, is DVKVTQSSRYLVKRTGEKVFLECVQDMDHENMFWYRQDPGLGLRLIYFSYDVKMKEKGDIPEGYSVSREKKERFSLILESASTNQTSMYLCASSFLGGTYNSPLHFGNGTRLTVT.

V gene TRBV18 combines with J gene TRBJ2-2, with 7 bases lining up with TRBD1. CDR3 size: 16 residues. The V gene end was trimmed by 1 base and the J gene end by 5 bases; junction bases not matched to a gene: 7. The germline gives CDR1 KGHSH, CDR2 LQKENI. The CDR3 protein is CASSPQQGKMTGELFF. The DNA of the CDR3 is TGTGCCAGCTCACCACAACAGGGGAAGATGACCGGGGAGCTGTTTTTT.

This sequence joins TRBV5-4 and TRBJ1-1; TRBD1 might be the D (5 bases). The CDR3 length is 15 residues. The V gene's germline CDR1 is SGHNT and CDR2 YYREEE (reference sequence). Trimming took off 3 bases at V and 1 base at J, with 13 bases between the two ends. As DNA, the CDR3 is TGTGCCAGCAGCTCAGATCAGGGCGCGAACACTGAAGCTTTCTTT. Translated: CASSSDQGANTEAFF. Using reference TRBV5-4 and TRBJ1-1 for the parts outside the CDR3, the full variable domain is ETGVTQSPTHLIKTRGQQVTLRCSSQSGHNTVSWYQQALGQGPQFIFQYYREEENGRGNFPPRFSGLQFPNYSSELNVNALELDDSALYLCASSSDQGANTEAFFGQGTRLTVV.

The CDR3 DNA is TGTGCCAGCAGTCCCCAGGGGATGTTCACCGGGGAGCTGTTTTTT. Residues: CASSPQGMFTGELFF. V and J are TRBV27 and TRBJ2-2, with TRBD1 as a possible D gene (6 bases). CDR3 length: 15 residues. With 5 bases removed from V and 4 bases from J, the gap between germline ends came to 14 bases. Germline V CDR1 and CDR2: MNHEY, SMNVEV (reference sequence).

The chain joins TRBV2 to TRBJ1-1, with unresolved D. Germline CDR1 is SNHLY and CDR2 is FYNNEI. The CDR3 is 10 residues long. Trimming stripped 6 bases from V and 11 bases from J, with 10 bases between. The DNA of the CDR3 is TGTGCCAGCAGGACTATCGAGGCTTTCTTT. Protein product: CASRTIEAFF.